The 25 T cell receptor beta chains given below trace back to one sample, sequenced in a study of blood T cells in healthy people across ages. A second PCR, run for roughly 7 to 11 cycles, used a sample-barcoded 5' primer plus a J-beta primer mix. TCRdb reprocessed the 5' RACE reads with MiXCR, giving one entry per CDR3 protein. This table holds about 640,000 distinct CDR3 sequences, under 65% found once. The sample was blood. These receptors originate from a man in his 60s in good health.

This chain connects TRBV3-1 to TRBJ2-7, with 10 bases fitting TRBD2. The end of the DNA fits TRBJ2-5 better, so the J call may be wrong. This CDR3 region has 17 residues. Germline V gene data show CDR1 as LGHDT and CDR2 as YNNKEL (reference sequence). The CDR3 DNA sequence: TGTGCCAGCAGCCAAGGTAGTAGCGGGGGGCTGCAAGAGACCCAGTACTTC. Translating gives CASSQGSSGGLQETQYF.

A few counts support this clonotype. The chain links TRBV10-3 to TRBJ2-6; D is uncertain. The CDR3 loop spans 15 amino acids. CDR1 and CDR2 (germline): ENHRY, SYGVKD. Trimming pared 6 bases from V and 0 bases from J, leaving 9 bases between. CDR3 sequence: CAISEQTSGANVLTF. The CDR3 DNA follows: TGTGCCATCAGCGAACAGACCTCTGGGGCCAACGTCCTGACTTTC.

This chain connects TRBV12-3 or TRBV12-4 to TRBJ1-5; D gene unclear. This CDR3 is built from 13 residues. Trimming took 0 bases from V and 7 from J, leaving 7 bases between them. This CDR3 reads CASSLAVRQPQHF. CDR3 nucleotides: TGTGCCAGCAGTTTAGCGGTGAGGCAGCCCCAGCATTTT.

This clonotype was counted only a few times. This chain joins TRBV6-6 and TRBJ2-5; the match to TRBD1 covers 8 bases. Germline V gene sequence: CDR1 MNHNY, CDR2 SVGAGI (reference sequence). Trimming took 6 bases from V and 2 from J; bases not matched to a gene: 11. This CDR3 is 16 amino acids long. CDR3 nucleotides: TGTGCCAGCAGCGGTGGGACAGGAAAGGGACAAGAGACCCAGTACTTC. Protein product: CASSGGTGKGQETQYF.

On this clonotype itself: A clone one base away is much larger, so this may be a read error. This chain's CDR3 is CSARGGSVYGYTF. The DNA for the CDR3 is TGCAGTGCTAGAGGCGGGTCAGTCTATGGCTACACCTTC. V gene TRBV20-1 combines with J gene TRBJ1-2; D remains unclear. The CDR3 sequence is 13 residues long. The V gene lost 1 base and the J gene lost 4 bases, with 10 bases spanning the gap. Germline V gives CDR1 DFQATT, CDR2 SNEGSKA (reference sequence).

This clonotype has more than one count but fewer than ten. V and J are TRBV6-5 and TRBJ2-7; 9 nucleotides align to TRBD1. The V gene end was trimmed by 0 bases and the J gene end by 7 bases; junction bases not matched to a gene: 7. Germline CDR1 and CDR2: MNHEY and SVGAGI. This CDR3 contains 15 residues. The CDR3 spells CASSYSGTGPWEQYF. In DNA form, the CDR3 reads TGTGCCAGCAGTTACTCCGGGACAGGGCCGTGGGAGCAGTACTTC.

This clonotype has at least ten counts. The chain recombines TRBV4-1 with TRBJ1-2, with D possibly TRBD1 on 6 matching bases. CDR1 is MGHRA and CDR2 is YSYEKL in the germline V gene. The CDR3 sequence is 16 residues long. Trimming cost V 0 bases and J 0 bases, with 11 bases left between them. This CDR3 reads CASSQERTATNYGYTF. The CDR3 bases are TGCGCCAGCAGCCAAGAAAGGACAGCCACTAACTATGGCTACACCTTC.

This clonotype has more than one count but fewer than ten. V is TRBV5-1 and J is TRBJ2-3, with 12 bases fitting TRBD2. The CDR3 is 16 amino acids. In germline, CDR1 is SGHRS, CDR2 YFSETQ. Trimming took 0 bases from V and 6 from J; bases not matched to a gene: 5. This CDR3 is CASSLETSGGPDTQYF. The CDR3 region has the DNA TGCGCCAGCAGCTTGGAGACTAGCGGGGGTCCCGATACGCAGTATTTT.

The chain links TRBV7-2 to TRBJ1-2, with a possible D match to TRBD1 (5 bases). V lost 3 bases to trimming and J lost 4 bases, with 15 bases between them. The germline CDR1 and CDR2 sequences are SGHTA and FQGNSA. This CDR3 comprises 15 residues. CDR3 sequence reads: CASSLGIDSVYGYTF. CDR3 DNA: TGTGCCAGCAGCTTGGGAATTGACAGTGTCTATGGCTACACCTTC.

J is TRBJ1-5 and V is TRBV2; maybe TRBD1 (5 bases). CDR1 and CDR2 from the germline V gene are SNHLY and FYNNEI. V was trimmed by 7 bases and J by 5 bases, leaving 15 bases between them. The CDR3 is 14 amino acids. CDR3 region: CASNNERGYQPQHF. CDR3 nucleotide sequence: TGTGCCAGCAATAATGAAAGGGGTTATCAGCCCCAGCATTTT.

V gene TRBV4-2 combines with J gene TRBJ2-3, with D perhaps TRBD1 or TRBD2 (5 bases each). CDR3 size: 15 residues. The germline V gene encodes CDR1 LGHNA and CDR2 YNFKEQ. The V end lost 5 bases, the J end lost 2 bases, and 14 bases lay between the germline ends. The CDR3 is CASSTRDGLTDTQYF. In nucleotides, the CDR3 is TGTGCCAGCAGCACAAGGGACGGACTCACAGATACGCAGTATTTT.

The genes are TRBV14 and TRBJ2-7; 7 bases are shared with TRBD2. CDR1 SGHDN and CDR2 FVKESK come from the germline V gene. The CDR3 totals 15 residues. V was clipped by 4 bases and J by 7 bases; unmatched bases: 13. The CDR3 DNA follows: TGTGCCAGCAGCCGGACGGGACTACTCAACAATGAGCAGTACTTC. As protein: CASSRTGLLNNEQYF.

The V and J genes are TRBV20-1 and TRBJ2-1; D is undetermined. Trimming left V 2 bases short and J 11 bases short, with 10 bases between. The CDR3 is 11 amino acids. Germline CDR1 DFQATT, CDR2 SNEGSKA (reference sequence). CDR3 DNA sequence: TGCAGTGCTAGACCCTCCCTCCAGCAGTTCTTC. It encodes CSARPSLQQFF.

This chain connects TRBV4-1 to TRBJ2-3, with 9 bases matching TRBD2. V trimming: 5 bases; J trimming: 0 bases; junction bases outside the gene matches: 21. The CDR3 spans 21 residues. Germline assignment: CDR1 MGHRA and CDR2 YSYEKL. CDR3 region: CASSTPGGLAGTRSSTDTQYF. CDR3 bases: TGCGCCAGCAGCACCCCCGGTGGCCTAGCGGGGACCCGAAGTAGCACAGATACGCAGTATTTT.

The chain carries TRBV7-2 and TRBJ1-4, with a weak D call TRBD1 (5 bases). From germline, CDR1 is SGHTA and CDR2 FQGNSA. The CDR3 consists of 14 residues. V dropped 5 bases and J dropped 3 bases, with 10 bases sitting between them. CDR3 region: CASSPGLANEKLFF. CDR3 DNA: TGTGCCAGCAGCCCAGGGTTAGCTAATGAAAAACTGTTTTTT. The entire variable domain, with the rest obtained from reference TRBV7-2 and TRBJ1-4, is as follows: GAGVSQSPSNKVTEKGKDVELRCDPISGHTALYWYRQSLGQGLEFLIYFQGNSAPDKSGLPSDRFSAERTGGSVSTLTIQRTQQEDSAVYLCASSPGLANEKLFFGSGTQLSVL.

This clonotype was recorded a few times. The V and J genes are TRBV5-6 and TRBJ2-7, with TRBD1 matching over 7 bases. Unmatched junction bases numbered 6, after V lost 1 base and J lost 5 bases. Germline CDR1 is SGHDT and CDR2 is YYEEEE. There are 14 residues in the CDR3. CDR3 residues: CASSLYTGADEQYF. For the CDR3, the DNA is TGTGCCAGCAGCTTGTATACAGGGGCGGACGAGCAGTACTTC.

This clonotype was counted only a few times. CDR3 DNA sequence: TGTGCCAGCAGTTACTCGAAGGACCACGAGCAGTACTTC. This gives the protein CASSYSKDHEQYF. The genes are TRBV6-6 and TRBJ2-7; D unresolved. V dropped 0 bases and J dropped 5 bases, with 8 bases sitting between them. Germline CDR1 and CDR2: MNHNY and SVGAGI (reference sequence). CDR3 size: 13 residues.

The rearrangement joins TRBV6-5 to TRBJ2-3; TRBD2 aligns across 9 bases. Trimming removed 8 bases from V and 3 bases from J; junction bases left unmatched: 9. The CDR3 contains 15 residues. Germline CDR1 and CDR2: MNHEY and SVGAGI. CDR3 sequence: CASYRRRGGTDTQYF. CDR3 sequence (DNA): TGTGCCAGCTATCGACGGCGGGGGGGTACAGATACGCAGTATTTT.

V gene TRBV10-3 combines with J gene TRBJ2-6; TRBD1 or TRBD2 may be the D gene (5 bases each). V was clipped by 6 bases and J by 4 bases, with 13 bases between them. This CDR3 has 15 residues. Germline CDR1 is ENHRY and CDR2 is SYGVKD. The CDR3 reads CAISGHGTGANVLTF. The CDR3 bases are TGTGCCATCAGCGGACATGGGACCGGGGCCAACGTCCTGACTTTC.

The rearrangement uses TRBV4-2 and TRBJ2-4; TRBD1 agrees at 7 bases. Matching the DNA end better, TRBJ2-7 makes the J call doubtful. Germline CDR1 and CDR2: LGHNA and YNFKEQ. The CDR3 length is 12 residues. DNA of the CDR3: TGTGCCAGCACCCAGTCAGGGGGCGAGCAGTACTTC. This encodes CASTQSGGEQYF.

There are a few counts of this clonotype. The chain recombines TRBV20-1 with TRBJ1-1; 7 positions match TRBD1. Germline CDR1 DFQATT, CDR2 SNEGSKA (reference sequence). Losses at the gene ends were 3 bases for V and 1 base for J; bases not matched to a gene: 5. The CDR3 is 14 residues long. The CDR3 DNA sequence: TGCAGTGCTAGCCAGGGGGGGGAGAACACTGAAGCTTTCTTT. This gives the protein CSASQGGENTEAFF.

This chain uses TRBV4-2 with TRBJ2-2; 9 bases line up with TRBD1. The ends lost 4 bases at V and 6 bases at J; junction bases unmatched: 9. CDR1 and CDR2 from the germline V gene are LGHNA and YNFKEQ. There are 16 residues in the CDR3. The CDR3, as DNA: TGTGCCAGCAGCCGAGAGGGACAGGGATCTCCCGGGGAGCTGTTTTTT. This codes for CASSREGQGSPGELFF.

The V and J genes are TRBV5-1 and TRBJ2-5; 7 positions match TRBD1. Germline loops: CDR1 SGHRS, CDR2 YFSETQ. V lost 4 bases, J lost 4 bases, and 7 bases stayed unmatched. The CDR3 consists of 14 residues. The CDR3 loop is CASSRGQVSETQYF. CDR3 nucleotides: TGCGCCAGCAGCCGCGGACAGGTCTCAGAGACCCAGTACTTC.

For this clonotype: The junction differs from germline at one of its ends, possibly a read error. The rearrangement links TRBV10-3 to TRBJ1-2, with 10 bases fitting TRBD1. The CDR3 extends over 14 amino acids. Germline V CDR1 and CDR2: ENHRY, SYGVKD. CDR3: CAITGTGANYGNTF. Here the CDR3 DNA reads TGTGCCATCACCGGGACAGGGGCGAACTATGGCAACACCTTC.

The chain has TRBV18 and TRBJ2-7, with a tentative D call TRBD1 (8 bases). The germline V gene has CDR1 KGHSH and CDR2 LQKENI. The V gene lost 5 bases and the J gene lost 1 base, with 15 bases spanning the gap. The CDR3 length is 15 residues. CDR3 nucleotide sequence: TGTGCCAGCTCAACTGGACAGGGAGGGTCCTACGAGCAGTACTTC. Amino acid sequence: CASSTGQGGSYEQYF.